The present entry profiles one T cell receptor (beta chain) with its context. Participants were placed into cohorts based on the clinical history they reported. The study counted Cohort 3 donors as recovered given two negative PCRs, clearance, or symptom resolution. Original handling: Counts of nucleated cells, estimated from reference gene primer amplification, were obtained. Method: immunoSEQ multiplex PCR; TCRdb's copy keeps in-frame clones and lacks some. The V and J calls and the clone size are those of that table, but D and trimming were determined from the DNA. The top ten clones hold roughly 8.5% of a sample with about 460,000 clones, 88% of them seen once. This record comes from a study of blood T cell repertoires in COVID-19. Study-wide background: In each case, the material was cDNA or gDNA derived from T cells, B-cell-depleted T cells, or PBMCs.

Germline-derived CDR1 and CDR2 are MNHEY and SVGAGI. The CDR3 totals 10 residues. V was cut by 8 bases and J by 16 bases, with 12 bases left in between. Source material: PBMCs or T cells enriched from blood (not recorded which). This receptor was taken from a woman aged 55-70 years who had recovered from COVID-19. The J gene is TRBJ1-6, the V gene TRBV6-5; D is unclear. As DNA, the CDR3 is TGTGCCAGCTTAGGCGGGCTTCTCCACTTT. Translated: CASLGGLLHF.